This paragraph reports one TCR beta chain. The entry originates in a study of blood T cell repertoires in COVID-19. The ends lost 9 bases at V and 0 bases at J; junction bases unmatched: 8. CDR1 SNHLY and CDR2 FYNNEI come from the germline V gene. There are 15 residues in the CDR3. Clones were read by immunoSEQ multiplex PCR, and TCRdb kept only the in-frame ones, dropping some. The data show approximately 260,000 clones, with nearly 90% seen just once and 1.9% held by the top ten. Across 20 to 25 US areas, participants ranged in age from roughly 18 to 95 years. Donors in Cohort 3 who had recovered were those with two negative PCRs, healthcare professional clearance, or resolution of their symptoms.

The chain recombines TRBV2 with TRBJ2-3; TRBD2 agrees at 8 bases. Sequenced input: PBMCs or T cells enriched from blood (not recorded which). This receptor was obtained from a woman aged 55-69 years who had recovered from COVID-19. CDR3 DNA: TGTGCCAGGGGAATCTTAGCGGGGAGCACAGATACGCAGTATTTT. This gives the protein CARGILAGSTDTQYF.